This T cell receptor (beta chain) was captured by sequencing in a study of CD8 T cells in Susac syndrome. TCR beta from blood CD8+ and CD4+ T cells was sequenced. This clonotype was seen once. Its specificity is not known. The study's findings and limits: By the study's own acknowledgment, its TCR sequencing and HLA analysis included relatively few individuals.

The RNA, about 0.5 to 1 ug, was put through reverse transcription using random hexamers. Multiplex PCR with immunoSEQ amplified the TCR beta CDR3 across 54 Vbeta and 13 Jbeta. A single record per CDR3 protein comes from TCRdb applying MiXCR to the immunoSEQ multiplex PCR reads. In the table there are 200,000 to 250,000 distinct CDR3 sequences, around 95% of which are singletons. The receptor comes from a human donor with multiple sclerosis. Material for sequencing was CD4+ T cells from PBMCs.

Here the CDR3 DNA reads TGTGCCAGCAGTTACTCCGCGGCTGGCGAGACCCAGTACTTC. This translates into CASSYSAAGETQYF. The chain has TRBV6-6 and TRBJ2-5; no clear D gene. The CDR3 runs to 14 residues. V lost 0 bases to trimming and J lost 5 bases, with 10 bases between them. CDR1 and CDR2 (germline): MNHNY, SVGAGI (reference sequence).